Given below is one T cell receptor (beta chain) in context. Antigen unknown. Orbital computed tomography and thyroid ultrasound, together with serum TRAb and thyroxine and clinical symptoms, were used for diagnoses. The data were obtained in a study of T cells in Graves' hyperthyroidism and ophthalmopathy. Study-wide results and limits: Ophthalmopathy stood apart from stable hyperthyroidism in a 13 V-J model. In validation, the model predicted ophthalmopathy. These predictions came a median about 6.5 months before onset.

RNA transcripts gave rise to amplified TCR beta CDR3 regions. HTBI primers were the set used in a first-round RT-PCR of the TCR CDR3. Via MiXCR, TCRdb re-called the multiplex PCR reads, giving one row per CDR3 protein. The table records under 400,000 distinct CDR3 sequences, 15% to 20% of them present only once. V was shortened by 5 bases and J by 4 bases, with 17 bases between the two germline ends. Germline CDR1 reads KGHDR; CDR2 reads SFDVKD. There are 16 residues in the CDR3. The chain combines TRBV24-1 with TRBJ1-5; D call uncertain. Material: blood. This receptor was taken from a woman aged 45-59 years with Graves' hyperthyroidism. As DNA, the CDR3 is TGTGCCACCAGTGCTAATGGCCAGGTATGGAATCAGCCCCAGCATTTT. It yields the protein CATSANGQVWNQPQHF.